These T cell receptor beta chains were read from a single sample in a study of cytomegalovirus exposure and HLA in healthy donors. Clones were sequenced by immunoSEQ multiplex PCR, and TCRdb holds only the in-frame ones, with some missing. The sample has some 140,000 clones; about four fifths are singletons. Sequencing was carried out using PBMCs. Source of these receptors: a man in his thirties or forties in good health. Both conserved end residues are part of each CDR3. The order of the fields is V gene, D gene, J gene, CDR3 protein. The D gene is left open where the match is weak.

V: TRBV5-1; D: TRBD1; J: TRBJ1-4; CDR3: CASRLTGVTNEKLFF
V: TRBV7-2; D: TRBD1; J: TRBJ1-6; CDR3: CASSPQGQGISPLHF
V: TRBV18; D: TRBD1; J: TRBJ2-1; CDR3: CASSPDRVYIGPYNEQFF
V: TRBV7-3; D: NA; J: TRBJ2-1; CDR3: CASSSGYNEQFF
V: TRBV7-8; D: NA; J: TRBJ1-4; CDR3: CASTPATSGEKLFF
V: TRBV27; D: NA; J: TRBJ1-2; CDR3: CASSFGENYGYTF
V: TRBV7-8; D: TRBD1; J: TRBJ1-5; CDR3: CASSLMGQGDQPQHF
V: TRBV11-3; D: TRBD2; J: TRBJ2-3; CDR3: CASSLGSGTSGTDTQYF
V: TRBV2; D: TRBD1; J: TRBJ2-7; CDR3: CASSEAGTDYEQYF
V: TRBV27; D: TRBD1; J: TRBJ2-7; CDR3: CASSRGTGSHEQYF
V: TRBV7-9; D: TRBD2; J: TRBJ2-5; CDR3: CSSSPRFSGRAQETQYF
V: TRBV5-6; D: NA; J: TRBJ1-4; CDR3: CASSLGQAPEKLFF
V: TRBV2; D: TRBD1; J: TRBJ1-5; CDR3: CASTRQGGLQPQHF
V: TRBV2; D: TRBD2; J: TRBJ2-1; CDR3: CASVWGGRGVEQFF
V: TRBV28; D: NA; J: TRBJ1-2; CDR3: CASSPGALLEGYTF
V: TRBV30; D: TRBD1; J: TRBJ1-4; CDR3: CAWRTGGPTNEKLFF
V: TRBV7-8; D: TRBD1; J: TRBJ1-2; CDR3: CASSLTGSGYTF
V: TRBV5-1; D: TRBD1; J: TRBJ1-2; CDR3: CASRGSGQGANYGYTF
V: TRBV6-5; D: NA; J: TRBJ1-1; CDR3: CASSYGGEGAFF
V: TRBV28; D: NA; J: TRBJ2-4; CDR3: CASRRGKNIQYF
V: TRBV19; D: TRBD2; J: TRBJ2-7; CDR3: CASSFSGGPYEQYF
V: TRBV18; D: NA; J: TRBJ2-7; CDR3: CASSSGTYEQYF
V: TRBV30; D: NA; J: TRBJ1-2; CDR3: CAWSGPGYTF
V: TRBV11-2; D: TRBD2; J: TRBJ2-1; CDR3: CASQTSGRTIIYYNEQFF
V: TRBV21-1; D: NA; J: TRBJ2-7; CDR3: CASSDRTSGSSYEQYF
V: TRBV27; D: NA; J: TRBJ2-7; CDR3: CASSTRQVSSYEQYF
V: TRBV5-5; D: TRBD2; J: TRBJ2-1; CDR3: CASHLAGSWYNEQFF
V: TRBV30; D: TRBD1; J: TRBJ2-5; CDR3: CASRDRGHETQYF
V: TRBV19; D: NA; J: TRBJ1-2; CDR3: CATTHRGYGYTF
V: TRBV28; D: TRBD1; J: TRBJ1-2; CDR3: CASSLLGQGNYGYTF
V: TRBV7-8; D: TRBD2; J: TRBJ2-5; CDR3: CASSRLAETQYF
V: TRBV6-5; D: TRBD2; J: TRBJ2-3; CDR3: CASSLSGRGADTQYF
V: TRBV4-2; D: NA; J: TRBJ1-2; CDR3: CASSQEVPQGSNGYTF
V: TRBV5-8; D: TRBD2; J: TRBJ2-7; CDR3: CASSLGHLAGVYEQYF
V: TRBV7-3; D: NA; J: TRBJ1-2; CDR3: CASSSTGWGGYTF
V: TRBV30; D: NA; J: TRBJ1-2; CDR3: CAWSPGITGYGYTF
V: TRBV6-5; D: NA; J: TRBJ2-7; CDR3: CASRFRDISYEQYF
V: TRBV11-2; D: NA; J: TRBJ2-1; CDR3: CASTLNEQFF
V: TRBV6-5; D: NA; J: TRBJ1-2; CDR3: CASSYSTENYGYTF
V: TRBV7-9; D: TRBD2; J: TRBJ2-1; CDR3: CASSFIAGEGQGEQFF
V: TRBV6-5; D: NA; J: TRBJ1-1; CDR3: CASAQGSEAFF
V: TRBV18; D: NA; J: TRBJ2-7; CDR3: CASSPPTNYEQYF
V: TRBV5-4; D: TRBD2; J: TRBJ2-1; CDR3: CASSSIFSGSSYNEQFF
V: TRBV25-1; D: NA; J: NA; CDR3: CASSDSYEQYF
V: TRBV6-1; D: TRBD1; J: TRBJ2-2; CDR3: CASRDRVGGELFF
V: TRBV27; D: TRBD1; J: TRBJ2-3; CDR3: CASSSEQGARTDTQYF
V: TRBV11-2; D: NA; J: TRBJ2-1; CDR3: CASSLGGTSSYNEQFF
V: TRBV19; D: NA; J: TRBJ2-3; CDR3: CASSTFGGYPPDTQYF